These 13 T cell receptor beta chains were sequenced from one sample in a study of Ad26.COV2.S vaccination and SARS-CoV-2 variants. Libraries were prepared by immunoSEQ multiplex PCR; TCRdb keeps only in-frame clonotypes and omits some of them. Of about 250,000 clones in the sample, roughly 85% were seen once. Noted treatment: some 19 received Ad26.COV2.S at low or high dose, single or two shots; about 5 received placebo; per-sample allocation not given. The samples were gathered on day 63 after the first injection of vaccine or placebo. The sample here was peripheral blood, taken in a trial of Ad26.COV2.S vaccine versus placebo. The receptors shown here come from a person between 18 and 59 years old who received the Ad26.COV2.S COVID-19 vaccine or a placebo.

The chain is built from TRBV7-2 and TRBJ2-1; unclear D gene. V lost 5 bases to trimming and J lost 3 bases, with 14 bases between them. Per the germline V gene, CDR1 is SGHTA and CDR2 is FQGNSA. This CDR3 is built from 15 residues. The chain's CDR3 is CASSLTTLHYNEQFF. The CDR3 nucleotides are TGTGCCAGCAGCCTCACTACCCTTCACTACAATGAGCAGTTCTTC.

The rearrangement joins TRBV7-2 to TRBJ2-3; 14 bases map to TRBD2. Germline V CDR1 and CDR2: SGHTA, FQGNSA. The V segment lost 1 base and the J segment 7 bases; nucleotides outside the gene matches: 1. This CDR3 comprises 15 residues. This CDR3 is CASSLGLAGGNTQYF. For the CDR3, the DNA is TGTGCCAGCAGCTTAGGACTAGCGGGAGGGAATACGCAGTATTTT. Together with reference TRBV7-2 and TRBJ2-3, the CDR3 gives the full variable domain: GAGVSQSPSNKVTEKGKDVELRCDPISGHTALYWYRQSLGQGLEFLIYFQGNSAPDKSGLPSDRFSAERTGGSVSTLTIQRTQQEDSAVYLCASSLGLAGGNTQYFGPGTRLTVL.

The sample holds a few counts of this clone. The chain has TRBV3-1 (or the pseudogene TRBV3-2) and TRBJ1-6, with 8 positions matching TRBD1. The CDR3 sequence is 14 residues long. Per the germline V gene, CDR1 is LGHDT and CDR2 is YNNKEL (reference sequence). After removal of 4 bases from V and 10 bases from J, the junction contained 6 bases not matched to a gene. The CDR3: CASSPRDRGSPLHF. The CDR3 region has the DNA TGTGCCAGCAGCCCCCGCGACAGGGGATCACCCCTCCACTTT.

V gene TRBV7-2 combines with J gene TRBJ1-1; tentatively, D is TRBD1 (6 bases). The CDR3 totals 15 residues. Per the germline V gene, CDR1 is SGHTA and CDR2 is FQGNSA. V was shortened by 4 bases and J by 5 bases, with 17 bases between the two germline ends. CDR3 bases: TGTGCCAGCAGCTCCCCCCGGAGGGGGGGTACTGAAGCTTTCTTT. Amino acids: CASSSPRRGGTEAFF.

In DNA, the CDR3 is TGTGCCAGCAGTACCCCGGGGGGACTTAACACCGGGGAGCTGTTTTTT. Its translation is CASSTPGGLNTGELFF. This chain uses TRBV7-3 with TRBJ2-2; 7 bases line up with TRBD2. The CDR3 is made up of 16 amino acids. Germline trimming cut 6 bases from V and 2 bases from J; bases unmatched to any gene: 9. Germline CDR1 reads SGHTA; CDR2 reads FQGTGA.

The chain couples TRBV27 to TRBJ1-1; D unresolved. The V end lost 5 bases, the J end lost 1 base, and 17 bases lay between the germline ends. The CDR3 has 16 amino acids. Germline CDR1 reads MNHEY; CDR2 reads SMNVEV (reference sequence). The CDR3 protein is CASSPGVGGTNTEAFF. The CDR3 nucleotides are TGTGCCAGCAGTCCTGGGGTTGGCGGAACGAACACTGAAGCTTTCTTT.

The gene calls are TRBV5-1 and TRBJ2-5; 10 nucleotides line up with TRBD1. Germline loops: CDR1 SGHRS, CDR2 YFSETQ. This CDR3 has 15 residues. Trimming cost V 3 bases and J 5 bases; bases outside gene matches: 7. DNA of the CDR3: TGCGCCAGCAGCTCATCGGGACAGGGGAGCGAGACCCAGTACTTC. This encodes CASSSSGQGSETQYF.

In DNA form, the CDR3 reads TGTGCCAGCAGTCCTAACACTTCCCCGATAGCCAAAAACATTCAGTACTTC. It specifies CASSPNTSPIAKNIQYF. This chain joins TRBV7-9 and TRBJ2-4; no clear D gene. CDR1 is SEHNR and CDR2 is FQNEAQ in the germline V gene (reference sequence). The CDR3 is 17 residues long. Trimming shortened V by 6 bases and J by 0 bases, and 18 bases separated the two germline ends.

CDR3 bases: TGTGCCAGCACCCCGGGGTGGGGGAATAATGGCTACACCTTC. Its protein is CASTPGWGNNGYTF. V gene TRBV7-9 combines with J gene TRBJ1-2, with D possibly matching TRBD1 (5 bases). Germline V lookup: CDR1 SEHNR, CDR2 FQNEAQ (reference sequence). The CDR3 contains 14 residues. Between the trimmed V and J ends, which lost 7 bases and 6 bases, there was a span of 18 bases.

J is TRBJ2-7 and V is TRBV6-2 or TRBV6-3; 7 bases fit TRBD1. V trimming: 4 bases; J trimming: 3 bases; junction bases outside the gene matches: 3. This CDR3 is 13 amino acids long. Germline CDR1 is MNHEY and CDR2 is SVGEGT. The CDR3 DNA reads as TGTGCCAGCAGTTTAACAGGGGTCTACGAGCAGTACTTC. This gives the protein CASSLTGVYEQYF.

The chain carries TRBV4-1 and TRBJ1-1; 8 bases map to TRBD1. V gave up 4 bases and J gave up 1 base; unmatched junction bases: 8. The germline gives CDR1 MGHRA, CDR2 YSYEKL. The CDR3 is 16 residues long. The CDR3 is CASSPLHRGGNTEAFF. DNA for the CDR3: TGCGCCAGCAGCCCGCTCCACAGGGGGGGGAACACTGAAGCTTTCTTT.

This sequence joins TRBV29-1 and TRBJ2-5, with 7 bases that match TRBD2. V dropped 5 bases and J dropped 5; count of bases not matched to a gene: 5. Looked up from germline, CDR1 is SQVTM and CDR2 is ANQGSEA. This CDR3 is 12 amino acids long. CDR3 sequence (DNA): TGCAGCGTTCAGAGCGGGACGGAGACCCAGTACTTC. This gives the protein CSVQSGTETQYF. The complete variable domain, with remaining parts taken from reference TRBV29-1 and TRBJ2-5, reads SAVISQKPSRDICQRGTSLTIQCQVDSQVTMMFWYRQQPGQSLTLIATANQGSEATYESGFVIDKFPISRPNLTFSTLTVSNMSPEDSSIYLCSVQSGTETQYFGPGTRLLVL.

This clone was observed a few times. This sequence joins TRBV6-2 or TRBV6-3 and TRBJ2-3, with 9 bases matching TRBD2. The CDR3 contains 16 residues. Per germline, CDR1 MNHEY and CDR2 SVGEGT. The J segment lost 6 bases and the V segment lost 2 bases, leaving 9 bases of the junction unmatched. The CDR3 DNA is TGTGCCAGCAGTTACGCCTTGGCGGGGGGGTTCGATACGCAGTATTTT. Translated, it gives CASSYALAGGFDTQYF.